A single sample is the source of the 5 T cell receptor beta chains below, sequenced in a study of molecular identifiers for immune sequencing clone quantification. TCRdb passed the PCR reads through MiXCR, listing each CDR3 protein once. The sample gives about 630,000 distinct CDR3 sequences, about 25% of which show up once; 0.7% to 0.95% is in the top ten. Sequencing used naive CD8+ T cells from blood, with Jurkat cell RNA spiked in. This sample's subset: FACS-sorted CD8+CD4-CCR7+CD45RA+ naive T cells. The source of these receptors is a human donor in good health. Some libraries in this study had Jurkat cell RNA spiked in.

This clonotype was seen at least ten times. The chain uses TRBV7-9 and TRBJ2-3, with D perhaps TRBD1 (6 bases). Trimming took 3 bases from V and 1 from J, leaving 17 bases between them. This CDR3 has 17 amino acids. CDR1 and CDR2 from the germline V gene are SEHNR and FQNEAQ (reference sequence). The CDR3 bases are TGTGCCAGCAGCTTCACCGGGACACGAGGGGGCACAGATACGCAGTATTTT. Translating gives CASSFTGTRGGTDTQYF.

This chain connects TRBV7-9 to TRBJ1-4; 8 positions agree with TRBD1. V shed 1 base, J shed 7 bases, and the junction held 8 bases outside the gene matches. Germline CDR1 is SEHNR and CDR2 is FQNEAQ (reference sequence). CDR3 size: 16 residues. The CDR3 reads CASSLDRTGRSEKLFF. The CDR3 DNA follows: TGTGCCAGCAGCTTAGATCGGACAGGGCGTAGTGAAAAACTGTTTTTT.

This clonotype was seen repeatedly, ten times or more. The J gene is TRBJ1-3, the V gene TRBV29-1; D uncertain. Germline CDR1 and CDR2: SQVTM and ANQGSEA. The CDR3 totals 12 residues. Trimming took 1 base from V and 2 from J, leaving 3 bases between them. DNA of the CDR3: TGCAGCGTTGAAGTGACTGGAAACACCATATATTTT. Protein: CSVEVTGNTIYF. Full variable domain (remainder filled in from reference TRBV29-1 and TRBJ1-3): SAVISQKPSRDICQRGTSLTIQCQVDSQVTMMFWYRQQPGQSLTLIATANQGSEATYESGFVIDKFPISRPNLTFSTLTVSNMSPEDSSIYLCSVEVTGNTIYFGEGSWLTVV.

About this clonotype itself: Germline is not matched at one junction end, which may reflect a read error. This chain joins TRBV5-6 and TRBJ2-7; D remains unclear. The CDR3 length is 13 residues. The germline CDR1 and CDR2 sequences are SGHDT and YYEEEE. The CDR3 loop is CASSLDGSYGQYF. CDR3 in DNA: TGTGCCAGCAGCTTGGACGGATCCTACGGGCAGTACTTC.

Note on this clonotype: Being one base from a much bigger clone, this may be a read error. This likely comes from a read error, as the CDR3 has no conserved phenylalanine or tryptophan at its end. The CDR3 region has the DNA TGTGCTAGTGGTATGACAGGGTTTGGGAATCAGCCCCAGCATCTT. Translation gives CASGMTGFGNQPQHL. This chain links TRBV12-5 with TRBJ1-5; 7 positions match TRBD1. V dropped 5 bases and J dropped 4; count of bases not matched to a gene: 8. This CDR3 comprises 15 residues. From germline, CDR1 is LGHNT and CDR2 FRNRAP.